A selection of T cell receptor beta chains follows, all from one sample in a study of CD8+ T cells in alopecia areata. Clones were sequenced by immunoSEQ multiplex PCR, and TCRdb holds only the in-frame ones, with some missing. Found here are approximately 150,000 clones, approximately 62% of them singletons; the top ten hold 12% to 15%. Sequencing used CD4+ T cells sorted from blood, obtained at week 24, from a patient treated with tofacitinib. The receptors were sampled from a human donor with alopecia areata. The CDR3 runs from the conserved cysteine through the conserved F or W. The D gene is left open where the match is weak. Expanded clones get a size class; other rows say once, few or many, or leave the size out.

V: TRBV7-9
D: NA
J: TRBJ2-7
size: NA
DNA: TGTGCCAGCAGCTTATTCGACTACGAGCAGTACTTC
CDR3: CASSLFDYEQYF

V: TRBV2
D: TRBD1
J: TRBJ2-2
size: NA
DNA: TGTGCCAGCAGTGAAGTAGGGACAGGGTACACCGGGGAGCTGTTTTTT
CDR3: CASSEVGTGYTGELFF

V: TRBV7-9
D: NA
J: TRBJ1-1
size: NA
DNA: TGTGCCAGCAGCTCGCGGACGAACACTGAAGCTTTCTTT
CDR3: CASSSRTNTEAFF

V: TRBV6-1
D: NA
J: TRBJ1-3
size: NA
DNA: TGTGCCAGCAGTGAAGCGGCCCTCCCCCCAGGGCGAAACACCATATATTTT
CDR3: CASSEAALPPGRNTIYF

V: TRBV10-3
D: NA
J: TRBJ1-6
size: NA
DNA: TGTGCCATAGGACCGGACCCCCTCCACTTT
CDR3: CAIGPDPLHF

V: TRBV5-1
D: NA
J: TRBJ1-1
size: NA
DNA: TGCGCCAGCAGCGGGGGTAGTTGGATGAACACTGAAGCTTTCTTT
CDR3: CASSGGSWMNTEAFF

V: TRBV29-1
D: NA
J: TRBJ1-6
size: few
DNA: TGCAGCGTCCAGCGGGGGCCGAACCTCCACTTT
CDR3: CSVQRGPNLHF

V: TRBV9
D: TRBD2
J: TRBJ2-1
size: NA
DNA: TGTGCCAGCAGCGTAGCACGGCTAGCGGGGGGGCAGAATGAGCAGTTCTTC
CDR3: CASSVARLAGGQNEQFF

V: TRBV5-1
D: TRBD1
J: TRBJ2-3
size: many
DNA: TGCGCCAGCGGCGGACAGGGGTACACAGATACGCAGTATTTT
CDR3: CASGGQGYTDTQYF

V: TRBV29-1
D: NA
J: TRBJ1-2
size: NA
DNA: TGCAGCGTCTCCCCGGAAGGCAGGAGTTATGGCTACACCTTC
CDR3: CSVSPEGRSYGYTF

V: TRBV30
D: NA
J: TRBJ2-1
size: NA
DNA: TGTGCCTGGGAGGGGGGACTCGAGCAGTTCTTC
CDR3: CAWEGGLEQFF

V: TRBV9
D: TRBD2
J: TRBJ2-5
size: NA
DNA: TGTGCCAGCAGCGTAGGAGGGACTAGCGTAGAGACCCAGTACTTC
CDR3: CASSVGGTSVETQYF

V: TRBV10-3
D: TRBD1
J: TRBJ1-1
size: few
DNA: TGTGCCATCATCTACGACAGGGGGTATGGCACTGAAGCTTTCTTT
CDR3: CAIIYDRGYGTEAFF

V: TRBV4-1
D: TRBD2
J: TRBJ2-7
size: NA
DNA: TGCGCCAGCAGCCAAGATCTTCGGCAACTAGCGGGGGTCTACGAGCAGTACTTC
CDR3: CASSQDLRQLAGVYEQYF

V: TRBV7-9
D: NA
J: TRBJ2-7
size: NA
DNA: TGTGCCAGCAGCTTTACAGGGATCTCGGGCGAGCAGTACTTC
CDR3: CASSFTGISGEQYF

V: TRBV29-1
D: NA
J: TRBJ2-1
size: NA
DNA: TGCAGCGTTGATATTGAGCAGTTCTTC
CDR3: CSVDIEQFF

V: TRBV29-1
D: NA
J: TRBJ1-2
size: NA
DNA: TGCAGCGTTGAACAGGGACGAGAAGGCTACACCTTC
CDR3: CSVEQGREGYTF

V: TRBV29-1
D: NA
J: TRBJ1-2
size: NA
DNA: TGCAGCGTCGGACTGGACTATGGGGGCTACACCTTC
CDR3: CSVGLDYGGYTF

V: TRBV9
D: NA
J: TRBJ2-1
size: once
DNA: TGTGCCAGCAGCGTAGCTGGGGCAGGGCAGGGCTACAATGAGCAGTTCTTC
CDR3: CASSVAGAGQGYNEQFF

V: TRBV19
D: TRBD2
J: TRBJ2-1
size: NA
DNA: TGTGCCAGCCTCGGGGGAAGCGGGGCGTACAATGAGCAGTTCTTC
CDR3: CASLGGSGAYNEQFF

V: TRBV29-1
D: TRBD1
J: TRBJ1-2
size: NA
DNA: TGCAGCGTAACCGGGACAGGGACCCAAAACTATGGCTACACCTTC
CDR3: CSVTGTGTQNYGYTF

V: TRBV29-1
D: NA
J: TRBJ2-2
size: once
DNA: TGCAGCACCGGGACAAGGAACACCGGGGAGCTGTTTTTT
CDR3: CSTGTRNTGELFF

V: TRBV29-1
D: TRBD1
J: TRBJ1-4
size: NA
DNA: TGCAGCGTTCAGCCGGACAGGGTCAATGAAAAACTGTTTTTT
CDR3: CSVQPDRVNEKLFF

V: TRBV6-5
D: NA
J: TRBJ2-3
size: NA
DNA: TGTGCCAGCAGTTACGGCGCGGGGAGGGATACGCAGTATTTT
CDR3: CASSYGAGRDTQYF

V: TRBV29-1
D: TRBD1
J: TRBJ2-7
size: NA
DNA: TGCAGCGTAGCCGGGACAGGGGCCTACGAGCAGTACTTC
CDR3: CSVAGTGAYEQYF

V: TRBV5-1
D: TRBD2
J: TRBJ2-2
size: NA
DNA: TGCGCCAGCAGCTTTACTAGCGCTGCGAACACCGGGGAGCTGTTTTTT
CDR3: CASSFTSAANTGELFF

V: TRBV25-1
D: TRBD1
J: TRBJ2-2
size: few
DNA: TGTGCCAGCAGTGCCAGGACAGGGGGCAACACCGGGGAGCTGTTTTTT
CDR3: CASSARTGGNTGELFF

V: TRBV2
D: NA
J: TRBJ2-7
size: once
DNA: TGTGCCAGCAGTGTTGAGGGGGGCGGCTACGAGCAGTACTTC
CDR3: CASSVEGGGYEQYF

V: TRBV27
D: NA
J: TRBJ2-2
size: NA
DNA: TGTGCCAGTACCCAGGGGACCCGGTGGGCCGGGGAGCTGTTTTTT
CDR3: CASTQGTRWAGELFF

V: TRBV7-2
D: TRBD1
J: TRBJ1-2
size: NA
DNA: TGTGCCAGCAGCTCAGTGACAGGGTCCTATGGCTACACCTTC
CDR3: CASSSVTGSYGYTF

V: TRBV30
D: TRBD1
J: TRBJ1-2
size: many
DNA: TGTGCCTGGAATTACAGGGGCCGCTATGGCTACACCTTC
CDR3: CAWNYRGRYGYTF

V: TRBV20-1
D: NA
J: TRBJ2-1
size: NA
DNA: TGCAGTGCTAGAGCTGACAATGAGCAGTTCTTC
CDR3: CSARADNEQFF

V: TRBV7-9
D: TRBD2
J: TRBJ2-5
size: few
DNA: TGTGCCAGCATCGAGGGGACTACTCGTCGGGAGACCCAGTACTTC
CDR3: CASIEGTTRRETQYF

V: TRBV25-1
D: TRBD1
J: TRBJ2-7
size: NA
DNA: TGTGCCAGCAGTAGCCGGACAGGGCGATACGAGCAGTACTTC
CDR3: CASSSRTGRYEQYF

V: TRBV7-9
D: NA
J: TRBJ1-2
size: NA
DNA: TGTGCCAGCAGCTTAGCGTCGGTGGGAAAGGATGGCTACACCTTC
CDR3: CASSLASVGKDGYTF

V: TRBV5-1
D: TRBD1
J: TRBJ2-7
size: few
DNA: TGCGCCAGCAGCTTGGCCTTTGGACAGGGAGGCGGGCAGTACTTC
CDR3: CASSLAFGQGGGQYF

V: TRBV29-1
D: NA
J: TRBJ2-1
size: NA
DNA: TGCAGCGTTGTGAGTGGGGACCCGGTGGGTGAGCAGTTCTTC
CDR3: CSVVSGDPVGEQFF

V: TRBV29-1
D: NA
J: TRBJ2-3
size: few
DNA: TGCAGCGTGAAAAGCGGGGACAACACAGATACGCAGTATTTT
CDR3: CSVKSGDNTDTQYF

V: TRBV5-1
D: NA
J: TRBJ1-5
size: NA
DNA: TGCGCCAGCAGCCTGGCAGGAGATAGCAATCAGCCCCAGCATTTT
CDR3: CASSLAGDSNQPQHF

V: TRBV7-2
D: NA
J: TRBJ1-1
size: NA
DNA: TGTGCCAGCAGCTTAACGGCTTTTGGGGTGGTGACTTTCTTT
CDR3: CASSLTAFGVVTFF

V: TRBV6-1
D: NA
J: TRBJ1-5
size: NA
DNA: TGTGCCACTAGCCGGGAGAAAGGGGGCAATCAGCCCCAGCATTTT
CDR3: CATSREKGGNQPQHF

V: TRBV7-2
D: NA
J: TRBJ2-5
size: NA
DNA: TGTGCCAGCAGCATCTCCTCAGGGGGGCCAGAGACCCAGTACTTC
CDR3: CASSISSGGPETQYF

V: TRBV10-3
D: TRBD2
J: TRBJ2-5
size: NA
DNA: TGTGCCATCAGTGGGACTAGCGGGACACAAGAGACCCAGTACTTC
CDR3: CAISGTSGTQETQYF

V: TRBV10-3
D: TRBD1
J: TRBJ2-1
size: NA
DNA: TGTGCCATCAGAGGGACAGGGTACAATGAGCAGTTCTTC
CDR3: CAIRGTGYNEQFF

V: TRBV4-1
D: NA
J: TRBJ2-7
size: NA
DNA: TGCGCCAGCAGCCAAAACTTGGGGACCTCCGAGCAGTACTTC
CDR3: CASSQNLGTSEQYF

V: TRBV2
D: NA
J: TRBJ2-3
size: NA
DNA: TGTGCCAGCAGTGAGGGCGGCCCTAGCACAGATACGCAGTATTTT
CDR3: CASSEGGPSTDTQYF

V: TRBV7-9
D: NA
J: TRBJ2-6
size: NA
DNA: TGTGCCAGCAGCTTATTATCGTTATCTGGGGCCAACGTCCTGACTTTC
CDR3: CASSLLSLSGANVLTF

V: TRBV5-1
D: NA
J: TRBJ2-2
size: few
DNA: TGCGCCAGCAGCTTGGAGGCTCCGAACACCGGGGAGCTGTTTTTT
CDR3: CASSLEAPNTGELFF

V: TRBV28
D: NA
J: TRBJ1-3
size: few
DNA: TGTGCCACGGGGGGGCCTGGAAACACCATATATTTT
CDR3: CATGGPGNTIYF

V: TRBV5-1
D: NA
J: TRBJ2-2
size: NA
DNA: TGCGCCAGCAGCTCTGGGCCCCGAGCGGAGATCGGGGAGCTGTTTTTT
CDR3: CASSSGPRAEIGELFF

V: TRBV30
D: NA
J: TRBJ1-1
size: NA
DNA: TGTGCCTGGAGTCGCCCCGCTGAAGCTTTCTTT
CDR3: CAWSRPAEAFF

V: TRBV29-1
D: TRBD1
J: TRBJ2-3
size: NA
DNA: TGCAGCGGGACCGGGACAGCGCAAGATACGCAGTATTTT
CDR3: CSGTGTAQDTQYF

V: TRBV10-3
D: NA
J: TRBJ2-5
size: NA
DNA: TGTGGTGTGGGCAGGGAAGAGACCCAGTACTTC
CDR3: CGVGREETQYF

V: TRBV27
D: NA
J: TRBJ2-7
size: NA
DNA: TGTGCCAGCAGTTTAGTAGCCAGCTCCTACGAGCAGTACTTC
CDR3: CASSLVASSYEQYF

V: TRBV12-5
D: NA
J: TRBJ1-2
size: few
DNA: TGTGCTAGTGGTTTGGGATCCGGCTACACCTTC
CDR3: CASGLGSGYTF

V: TRBV29-1
D: NA
J: TRBJ1-1
size: NA
DNA: TGCAGCGTTGCAGGGGTTTGGGGCACTGAAGCTTTCTTT
CDR3: CSVAGVWGTEAFF

V: TRBV11-2
D: NA
J: TRBJ2-6
size: NA
DNA: TGTGCCAGCAGCTTGGACCTCTCTGGGGCCAACGTCCTGACTTTC
CDR3: CASSLDLSGANVLTF

V: TRBV27
D: NA
J: TRBJ1-1
size: NA
DNA: TGTGCCAGCAGGTCCGGGGCCAACGTTGAAGCTTTCTTT
CDR3: CASRSGANVEAFF

V: TRBV25-1
D: NA
J: TRBJ1-2
size: NA
DNA: TGTGCCAGCAGTGCCGGGACCTCTTGGGGCTACACCTTC
CDR3: CASSAGTSWGYTF

V: TRBV29-1
D: NA
J: TRBJ1-5
size: NA
DNA: TGCAGCGTTGCCTTCGGCAGGGATGGACAGCCCCAGCATTTT
CDR3: CSVAFGRDGQPQHF